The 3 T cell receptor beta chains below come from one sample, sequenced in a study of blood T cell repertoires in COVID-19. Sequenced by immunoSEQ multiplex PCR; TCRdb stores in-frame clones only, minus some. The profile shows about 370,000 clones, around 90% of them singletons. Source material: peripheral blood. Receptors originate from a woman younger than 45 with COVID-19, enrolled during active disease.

The CDR3 sequence: CASSKPGRTGDGYTF. CDR3 DNA: TGTGCCAGCAGCAAACCAGGCCGGACAGGGGACGGCTACACCTTC. The genes are TRBV7-2 and TRBJ1-2, with 9 nucleotides matching TRBD1. CDR1 is SGHTA and CDR2 is FQGNSA in the germline V gene. CDR3 length: 15 amino acids. The V gene end was trimmed by 5 bases and the J gene end by 8 bases; junction bases not matched to a gene: 12.

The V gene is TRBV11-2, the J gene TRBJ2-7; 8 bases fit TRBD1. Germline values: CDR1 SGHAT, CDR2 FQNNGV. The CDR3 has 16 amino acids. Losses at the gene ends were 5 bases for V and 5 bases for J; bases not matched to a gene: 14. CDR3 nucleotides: TGTGCCAGCAGCCTCCCCGGGGACAGGCTGGTTCACGAGCAGTACGTC. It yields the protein CASSLPGDRLVHEQYV.

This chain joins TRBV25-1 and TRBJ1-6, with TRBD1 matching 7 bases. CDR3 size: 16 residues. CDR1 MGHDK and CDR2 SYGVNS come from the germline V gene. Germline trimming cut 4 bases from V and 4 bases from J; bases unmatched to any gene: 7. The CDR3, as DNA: TGTGCCAGCAGTGCTCAGACAGGGTCTTATAATTCACCCCTCCACTTT. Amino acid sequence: CASSAQTGSYNSPLHF.